The source of this T cell receptor (beta chain) is a study of blood T cell repertoires in COVID-19. Generated by immunoSEQ multiplex PCR, the TCRdb table keeps only in-frame clones and is missing some. The data hold 250,000 or so clones, with approximately 84% observed a single time. The CDR3 sequence is 16 residues long. Germline trimming cut 7 bases from V and 5 bases from J; bases unmatched to any gene: 13. Germline CDR1 and CDR2: SGHVS and FQNEAQ. J is TRBJ2-7 and V is TRBV7-8; TRBD2 agrees at 11 bases. This clonotype was sampled from an elderly woman with acute or convalescent COVID-19. The material sequenced was peripheral blood. The CDR3: CASNLIFSGRADEQYF. The CDR3, as DNA: TGTGCCAGCAACCTTATCTTTAGCGGGAGGGCCGACGAGCAGTACTTC.